This TCR beta chain was sequenced during a study of T-cell reconstitution after alpha-beta-depleted transplantation in children. The TCRbeta library was prepared with unique molecular identifiers. TCRdb recomputed calls from the PCR reads with MiXCR, one row per CDR3 protein. The sample includes about 210,000 distinct CDR3 sequences, roughly 18% of them seen just once. Comments on this clonotype: Its antigen is unknown.

Study-wide results and caveats: Reportedly, roughly two months post-transplant, alpha-beta T cells arose from several hundred expanded graft clones. Once a year had passed after transplant, T-cell counts and diversity came mostly from newly produced T cells.

V was clipped by 4 bases and J by 5 bases, with 18 bases between them. CDR1 MNHEY and CDR2 SVGAGI come from the germline V gene. The CDR3 sequence is 15 residues long. The chain joins TRBV6-5 to TRBJ2-7, with D perhaps TRBD1 (6 bases). This TCR came from a male patient aged 2-15 years who had a stem cell transplant for acute lymphoblastic leukemia, so the T cells may come from the graft donor. Sequenced material: PBMCs, mostly from graft donor cells, taken 360 days after TCRalphabeta/CD19-depleted stem cell transplant. In nucleotides, the CDR3 is TGTGCCAGCAGTTCCCGCTCCGACAGGATGAACGAGCAGTACTTC. It specifies CASSSRSDRMNEQYF.